The 18 T cell receptor beta chains reported below all come from one sample, sequenced in a study of human T cells and chemical hapten exposure. Stated time point: patch test 1, 2 weeks after DPC sensitization. Documented treatment: therapeutic diphenylcyclopropenone sensitization with weekly scalp DPC. TCRdb processed the RACE reads anew with MiXCR; each CDR3 protein has one entry. The repertoire holds fewer than 150,000 distinct CDR3 sequences, with roughly 15% as singletons. Sequences were derived from whole blood, sampled in connection with sensitization to the hapten diphenylcyclopropenone (DPC). These receptors all stem from a man aged 18 to 35 with alopecia areata. Some clones in this sample may be carry-over from other donors' samples.

Ten or more counts support this clonotype. The gene calls are TRBV11-2 and TRBJ1-1; the D gene is possibly TRBD1 (5 bases). The V end was cut by 1 base, the J end by 2 bases, with 14 bases between. Germline lookup yields CDR1 SGHAT and CDR2 FQNNGV. This CDR3 has 16 residues. The CDR3 sequence: CASSLGISRGNTEAFF. The DNA of the CDR3 is TGTGCCAGCAGCTTAGGAATCTCGAGGGGCAACACTGAAGCTTTCTTT.

This clonotype was counted at least ten times. The rearrangement links TRBV7-2 to TRBJ2-7; D might be TRBD1 (6 bases). The V end lost 1 base, the J end lost 3 bases, and 13 bases lay between the germline ends. Per germline, CDR1 SGHTA and CDR2 FQGNSA. CDR3 length: 15 residues. The CDR3 coding sequence is TGTGCCAGCAGCTTAGAGTCAGGGGCCCACTACGAGCAGTACTTC. Its protein product is CASSLESGAHYEQYF. The variable domain in full, completed from reference TRBV7-2 and TRBJ2-7, reads GAGVSQSPSNKVTEKGKDVELRCDPISGHTALYWYRQSLGQGLEFLIYFQGNSAPDKSGLPSDRFSAERTGGSVSTLTIQRTQQEDSAVYLCASSLESGAHYEQYFGPGTRLTVT.

The chain joins TRBV4-1 to TRBJ2-1; a possible D gene is TRBD2 (6 bases). The CDR3 loop spans 16 amino acids. Germline loops: CDR1 MGHRA, CDR2 YSYEKL. Trimming left V 1 base short and J 0 bases short, with 10 bases between. DNA of the CDR3: TGCGCCAGCAGCCAAGGGGACGGGAGCTCCTACAATGAGCAGTTCTTC. Protein product: CASSQGDGSSYNEQFF.

This clonotype was seen a single time. V and J are TRBV9 and TRBJ2-3; TRBD1 might be the D (5 bases). The ends were cut back, 7 bases at V and 0 bases at J, with 18 bases in the middle. The CDR3 runs 16 residues. The V gene's germline CDR1 is SGDLS and CDR2 YYNGEE. The CDR3 spells CASGARQYPSTDTQYF. In nucleotides, the CDR3 is TGTGCCAGCGGCGCCCGACAGTATCCGAGCACAGATACGCAGTATTTT. Based on the CDR3 plus reference TRBV9 and TRBJ2-3, the full variable domain is DSGVTQTPKHLITATGQRVTLRCSPRSGDLSVYWYQQSLDQGLQFLIQYYNGEERAKGNILERFSAQQFPDLHSELNLSSLELGDSALYFCASGARQYPSTDTQYFGPGTRLTVL.

This clonotype appeared many times. The chain has TRBV5-1 and TRBJ1-1; D possibly corresponds to TRBD1 (5 bases). Germline V lookup: CDR1 SGHRS, CDR2 YFSETQ. The CDR3 loop spans 17 amino acids. V was clipped by 4 bases and J by 5 bases, with 24 bases between them. CDR3 sequence reads: CASSPWDAAPDQTEAFF. The CDR3 coding sequence is TGCGCCAGCAGCCCGTGGGACGCGGCCCCGGATCAGACTGAAGCTTTCTTT.

The J gene is TRBJ2-7, the V gene TRBV6-2 or TRBV6-3, with D possibly being TRBD1 (5 bases). CDR1 is MNHEY and CDR2 is SVGEGT in the germline V gene. The CDR3 is 14 residues long. The V end lost 7 bases, the J end lost 0 bases, and 13 bases lay between the germline ends. As DNA, the CDR3 is TGTGCCAGCACCGAAACAGGCAGCTCCTACGAGCAGTACGTC. It is translated as CASTETGSSYEQYV.

CDR3 protein: CASSSYLDIQETQYF. CDR3 sequence (DNA): TGTGCCAGCAGCTCCTATCTGGACATTCAAGAGACCCAGTACTTC. The rearrangement links TRBV7-2 to TRBJ2-5; tentatively, D is TRBD1 (5 bases). This CDR3 has 15 residues. The germline V gene encodes CDR1 SGHTA and CDR2 FQGNSA. V gave up 4 bases and J gave up 2 bases, with 14 bases separating them.

This clonotype was picked up a small number of times. This chain links TRBV5-4 with TRBJ2-3; TRBD2 aligns across 12 bases. Germline V gene data show CDR1 as SGHNT and CDR2 as YYREEE (reference sequence). The CDR3 spans 18 residues. V was pared by 0 bases and J by 0 bases, with 5 bases of the junction left unmatched. CDR3: CASSLGLAGDSSTDTQYF. The CDR3 DNA reads as TGTGCCAGCAGCTTGGGACTAGCGGGGGACAGTAGCACAGATACGCAGTATTTT.

The chain recombines TRBV4-1 with TRBJ2-7; the match to TRBD2 covers 10 bases. V was pared by 1 base and J by 3 bases, with 6 bases of the junction left unmatched. The germline gives CDR1 MGHRA, CDR2 YSYEKL. The CDR3 has 16 amino acids. CDR3 DNA: TGCGCCAGCAGCCAAGTCGTAGCGGGGGGCAACTACGAGCAGTACTTC. Its translation is CASSQVVAGGNYEQYF.

The V call is TRBV10-1, the J call TRBJ2-5, with 7 bases matching TRBD1. V gave up 3 bases and J gave up 1 base; unmatched junction bases: 5. CDR1 is WNHNN, CDR2 SYGVQD, per germline (reference sequence). The CDR3 extends over 15 amino acids. The CDR3 DNA follows: TGCGCCAGCAGTGAAGACAGGACAGGCCAAGAGACCCAGTACTTC. This codes for CASSEDRTGQETQYF.

At least ten counts were recorded for this clonotype. V usage is TRBV4-1 and J usage is TRBJ2-5, with a weak D call TRBD2 (6 bases). The CDR3 extends over 14 amino acids. V gave up 1 base and J gave up 0 bases, with 6 bases separating them. Germline lookup yields CDR1 MGHRA and CDR2 YSYEKL. CDR3 nucleotide sequence: TGCGCCAGCAGCCAAGGGGACTACCAAGAGACCCAGTACTTC. This translates into CASSQGDYQETQYF.

This clonotype has only a few counts. The chain joins TRBV18 to TRBJ2-6; 8 bases match TRBD1. CDR1 and CDR2 from the germline V gene are KGHSH and LQKENI. Trimming cost V 4 bases and J 4 bases; bases outside gene matches: 12. The CDR3 totals 18 residues. CDR3 in DNA: TGTGCCAGCTCACGACAGGGGACAACCTCTGGGGGGGCCAACGTCCTGACTTTC. This codes for CASSRQGTTSGGANVLTF. Using reference TRBV18 and TRBJ2-6 for the parts outside the CDR3, the full variable domain is NAGVMQNPRHLVRRRGQEARLRCSPMKGHSHVYWYRQLPEEGLKFMVYLQKENIIDESGMPKERFSAEFPKEGPSILRIQQVVRGDSAAYFCASSRQGTTSGGANVLTFGAGSRLTVL.

The rearrangement uses TRBV4-1 and TRBJ2-5, with unresolved D. The CDR3 covers 14 residues. The V gene's germline CDR1 is MGHRA and CDR2 YSYEKL. V shed 4 bases and J shed 2 bases, with 11 bases lying between them. Here the CDR3 reads CASSRYTDQETQYF. CDR3 coding DNA: TGCGCCAGCAGCCGATACACCGATCAAGAGACCCAGTACTTC.

This clonotype was observed at least ten times. The J gene is TRBJ1-2, the V gene TRBV25-1; TRBD1 matches at 7 bases. There are 14 residues in the CDR3. Trimming cost V 5 bases and J 1 base; bases outside gene matches: 4. CDR1 is MGHDK and CDR2 is SYGVNS in the germline V gene. The CDR3, as DNA: TGTGCCAGCAGTACAGGGGCGTTTAACTATGGCTACACCTTC. Protein: CASSTGAFNYGYTF.

The rearrangement joins TRBV18 to TRBJ2-3; 14 nucleotides agree with TRBD2. Germline V CDR1 and CDR2: KGHSH, LQKENI. The V gene end was trimmed by 3 bases and the J gene end by 3 bases; junction bases not matched to a gene: 5. This CDR3 region has 17 residues. The CDR3 DNA follows: TGTGCCAGCTCACCTCTCGGACTAGCGGGGGGTACAGATACGCAGTATTTT. Translated: CASSPLGLAGGTDTQYF.

The genes are TRBV11-2 and TRBJ2-5; 7 nucleotides align to TRBD1. V lost 6 bases, J lost 4 bases, and 2 bases stayed unmatched. Looked up from germline, CDR1 is SGHAT and CDR2 is FQNNGV. The CDR3 is 12 residues long. The CDR3 here is CASSWDRETQYF. The CDR3 DNA reads TGTGCCAGCAGTTGGGACAGAGAGACCCAGTACTTC.

This clonotype was detected a few times. An end of the junction does not agree with germline; a read error may underlie this. CDR3 amino acids: CSVEAGQGRNEQFF. The CDR3 DNA follows: TGCAGCGTGGAAGCGGGACAGGGGAGGAATGAGCAGTTCTTC. The J gene is TRBJ2-1, the V gene TRBV29-1, with TRBD1 matching 10 bases. CDR3 length equals 14 residues. Germline assignment: CDR1 SQVTM and CDR2 ANQGSEA.

V usage is TRBV4-3 and J usage is TRBJ1-5, with TRBD1 matching over 7 bases. This CDR3 comprises 15 residues. Germline V gene data show CDR1 as LGHNA and CDR2 as YSLEER. The V gene end was trimmed by 1 base and the J gene end by 2 bases; junction bases not matched to a gene: 2. Written as DNA, the CDR3 is TGCGCCAGCAGCCAAGCCAGGGGGGGCAATCAGCCCCAGCATTTT. It translates to CASSQARGGNQPQHF.